This TCR beta chain comes out of a study of response to subunit inactivated influenza vaccine. From the RT-PCR reads, TCRdb called clonotypes with MiXCR, one entry per CDR3 protein. The sample includes about 800,000 distinct CDR3 sequences, 21% of them seen just once. Study-wide results and limits: Each seasonal influenza vaccination recruits few new T cells, the authors suggested.

This clonotype turned up a few times. Its antigen is currently unknown. The sample was PBMCs from blood, taken 4 to 6 days after vaccination. The origin of this receptor is a man aged 45 to 65 who received an inactivated influenza vaccine.

The CDR3 nucleotides read TGTGCCAGTAGTATCGACGGTAGCACAGATACGCAGTATTTT. It codes for CASSIDGSTDTQYF. The chain uses TRBV19 and TRBJ2-3; D is ambiguous. The CDR3 spans 14 residues. Germline V gene sequence: CDR1 LNHDA, CDR2 SQIVND (reference sequence). The V gene lost 3 bases and the J gene lost 0 bases, with 7 bases spanning the gap.